This is a list of T cell receptor beta chains from one sample in a study of blood T cell repertoires in COVID-19. Only in-frame clones appear in the TCRdb table, and some are missing; sequencing was by immunoSEQ multiplex PCR. The sample has about 240,000 clones; approximately 80% are singletons. The sequenced material came from peripheral blood. Every receptor here comes from an older woman with active or convalescent COVID-19. CDR3s include the opening cysteine and the closing phenylalanine or tryptophan. D genes are given only for firm matches. Size tells how often a clone was seen (once, few, many) or the class of an expanded clone, and some rows leave it out.

j_gene	v_gene	d_gene	abundance	CDR3nt	CDR3aa
TRBJ2-1	TRBV3-1/TRBV3-2	TRBD2	-	TGTGCCAGCAGCTCTGGGACTAGCGGGGACTACAATGAGCAGTTCTTC	CASSSGTSGDYNEQFF
TRBJ2-1	TRBV5-4	-	-	TGTGCCAGCAGCTTTGGGGCCACCTACAATGAGCAGTTCTTC	CASSFGATYNEQFF
TRBJ2-3	TRBV7-9	TRBD1	once	TGTGCCAGCAGCTTAGCAAGGACAGGGAAAGGAGATACGCAGTATTTT	CASSLARTGKGDTQYF
TRBJ2-5	TRBV28	TRBD1	-	TGTGCCAGCAGTCCCCGACAGGGGGCCGAAGGAGAGACCCAGTACTTC	CASSPRQGAEGETQYF
TRBJ2-5	TRBV25-1	TRBD1	-	TGTGCCAGCAGTCCAGGGGGCAGGGGGCGTCGGGAGACCCAGTACTTC	CASSPGGRGRRETQYF
TRBJ1-3	TRBV6-5	TRBD1	-	TGTGCCAGCAGTCGGACAGGGTCTGGAAACACCATATATTTT	CASSRTGSGNTIYF
TRBJ1-1	TRBV6-5	-	-	TGTGCCAGCAGAGCCGGGACTTTGAACACTGAAGCTTTCTTT	CASRAGTLNTEAFF
TRBJ1-5	TRBV19	TRBD1	-	TGTGCCAGTAAGCTGACAGGGACCAATCAGCCCCAGCATTTT	CASKLTGTNQPQHF
TRBJ1-1	TRBV29-1	TRBD1	-	TGCAGCGTTGGACAGGGGACAACTGAAGCTTTCTTT	CSVGQGTTEAFF
TRBJ1-1	TRBV2	-	-	TGTGCCAGCAGTATAATACAGGGTATTATCCCTGAAGCTTTCTTT	CASSIIQGIIPEAFF
TRBJ2-7	TRBV30	-	-	TGTGCTTCCGGAGGGTACGAGCAGTACTTC	CASGGYEQYF
TRBJ1-2	TRBV30	-	-	TGTGCCTATCAACAGGAACTCTATGGCTACACCTTC	CAYQQELYGYTF
TRBJ1-2	TRBV28	TRBD1	-	TGTGCCAGCAGTCCAGACGACAGGGGGCTTGTCTATGGCTACACCTTC	CASSPDDRGLVYGYTF
TRBJ1-2	TRBV5-1	-	-	TGCGCCAGCAGTCCGCGGGTTGACTATGGCTACACCTTC	CASSPRVDYGYTF
TRBJ2-1	TRBV5-1	-	-	TGCGCCAGCAGCAGGGGGTTGGGGGATGAGCAGTTCTTC	CASSRGLGDEQFF
TRBJ1-5	TRBV11-2	-	-	TGTGCCAGCAGCTCCTATCAGCCCCAGCATTTT	CASSSYQPQHF
TRBJ2-5	TRBV7-8	TRBD1	-	TGTGCCAGCAGCTTAGGGGGGGGACAGGGACAAGAGACCCAGTACTTC	CASSLGGGQGQETQYF
TRBJ1-1	TRBV19	-	once	TGTGCCAGTAGCCCGGGGAGGAGCACTGAAGCTTTCTTT	CASSPGRSTEAFF
TRBJ2-7	TRBV21-1	-	-	TGTGCCAGCAGCAAAGCGGAGAACGGGCGGGAGGGCCTCAGAAACGAGCAGTACTTC	CASSKAENGREGLRNEQYF
TRBJ2-3	TRBV3-1/TRBV3-2	-	-	TGTGCCAGCAGCCAAGAGACAGGACAAGGTACGCAGTATTTT	CASSQETGQGTQYF
TRBJ2-3	TRBV9	-	-	TGTGCCAGCAGTCCAAGGATATCGGCGGGCAGCACAGATACGCAGTATTTT	CASSPRISAGSTDTQYF
TRBJ1-2	TRBV29-1	TRBD1	-	TGCAGCGTTGTGGGACTACAGGGGGTATACTCTGGCTACACCTTC	CSVVGLQGVYSGYTF
TRBJ1-6	TRBV5-1	TRBD1	-	TGCGCCAGCAGCTCATCTCCGGGACAGGGAGGTATCTCACCCCTCCACTTT	CASSSSPGQGGISPLHF
TRBJ2-7	TRBV25-1	TRBD2	-	TGTGCCAGCAGTGAAAGCGGGAGGTTTCGCGAGCAGTACTTC	CASSESGRFREQYF
TRBJ1-1	TRBV18	-	-	TGTGCCAGCTCACCAGGGCTCAGCACTGAAGCTTTCTTT	CASSPGLSTEAFF
TRBJ1-4	TRBV24-1	TRBD1	-	TGTGCCACCAGTGACACTCGGACAGGGGATGAAAAACTGTTTTTT	CATSDTRTGDEKLFF
TRBJ2-3	TRBV5-4	TRBD1	-	TGTGCCAGCAGCTGGGGACAGGGGGAGGGAACAGATACGCAGTATTTT	CASSWGQGEGTDTQYF
TRBJ2-2	TRBV4-1	TRBD1	-	TGCGCCAGCAGCCAACCGCTCCTGAGGCAGGGGGCCCACACCGGGGAGCTGTTTTTT	CASSQPLLRQGAHTGELFF
TRBJ1-1	TRBV2	-	-	TGTGCCAGCTTAAGAAGGGGGAACACTGAAGCTTTCTTT	CASLRRGNTEAFF
TRBJ1-6	TRBV23-1	TRBD1	-	TGCGCCAGCTGCATGCCGGGACAGGGGTATTCACCCCTCCACTTT	CASCMPGQGYSPLHF
TRBJ2-2	TRBV15	-	-	TGTGCCACCAGCAGAGATTTAAATACCGGGGAGCTGTTTTTT	CATSRDLNTGELFF
TRBJ1-5	TRBV19	-	-	TGTGCCAGTAGTATTAGGCCAGGTCATCAGCCCCAGCATTTT	CASSIRPGHQPQHF
TRBJ2-6	TRBV7-8	-	-	TGTGCCAGCAGCTTGGCAGGGCTGGGCTCTGGGGCCAACGTCCTGACTTTC	CASSLAGLGSGANVLTF
TRBJ2-1	TRBV28	-	once	TGTGCCAGCAGCACTCTCTCCCAGGGTAGCAATGAGCAGTTCTTC	CASSTLSQGSNEQFF
TRBJ1-2	TRBV2	TRBD1	-	TGTGCCAGCAGTGAAGGGGGACAGGCCTATGGCTACACCTTC	CASSEGGQAYGYTF
TRBJ1-1	TRBV3-1/TRBV3-2	-	-	TGTGCCAGCAGCCAATCGCGGGGAGCACTCAACACTGAAGCTTTCTTT	CASSQSRGALNTEAFF